This T cell receptor (beta chain) was sequenced during a study of blood T cell repertoires in COVID-19 (dated by TCRdb to 2020 to 2021). The study in broad terms: Samples from collaborators originated in the United States, Italy and Spain and spanned both the acute and convalescent phases of COVID-19. A freely available public database, intended as a resource for researchers studying the immune response to SARS-CoV-2, is where the repertoires were released. Sample metadata almost always included a de-identified subject ID, COVID-19 status, age in years and sex. HLA class I and class II types, where available, came from metadata supplied by the sample provider rather than from assay-based typing. Subjects who had been exposed to COVID-19, were actively infected with it, or had recovered from it provided the deeply sampled blood TCRbeta repertoires that made up the dataset. Samples came from the ongoing ImmuneRACE study (first 160 participants) plus 1,254 subjects from 6 global collaborators. The prospective study material was composed of cDNA or gDNA derived from T cells, B-cell-depleted T cells, or PBMCs. Broader findings and caveats from the paper: The amount of clinical and demographic metadata varied by source and participant and was provided uncurated.

This clone was recorded only once. It has no known antigen specificity. The record has no base qualities; no much larger clone is one base away. Whole blood was collected in K2EDTA tubes by collaborating institutions according to the institutions' own protocols. Collaborator samples were shipped for TCRbeta analysis as frozen whole blood, isolated PBMCs, or DNA extracted from either sample type. TCRbeta CDR3 regions were amplified from genomic DNA by means of the immunoSEQ Assay, a bias-controlled multiplex PCR. On the study's bioinformatics: The number of nucleated cells in each sample was estimated by amplification of reference gene primers within the assay. To quantify the absolute abundance of each unique TCRbeta CDR3 rearrangement, sequence reads were collapsed and filtered. Productive Simpson clonality was computed per sample as the square root of Simpson's diversity index over productive rearrangements. TCRdb mirrors the immuneACCESS table, restricted to in-frame sequences. Some clones are absent from its copies; in checked studies, under half trace to an unresolved V gene, and the reason for the others is unknown. V and J calls and clone size are copied from that table; D and trimming were computed from the DNA. The table for this sample lists under 35,000 clones; around nine tenths of them were counted only once. The ten most abundant clones make up roughly 13% of the sample.

The CDR1 and CDR2 encoded by the germline V gene (reference sequence) are LNHDA and SQIVND. V and J are truncated by 6 bases and 5 bases respectively, leaving an intervening sequence of 13 bases. The cysteine opens and the phenylalanine closes a CDR3 of 13 amino acids. Of the read, only the CDR3 DNA is kept; its 39 bases are in frame from base 1. The origin of this receptor is a man in his 70s with active COVID-19. The chain is assembled from TRBV19 and TRBJ2-5, with TRBD1 tentatively as D gene (5 bases match). Material: peripheral blood. The CDR3 has the sequence CASSSVPGETQYF. The sequenced DNA: TGTGCCAGTAGCTCGGTCCCAGGGGAGACCCAGTACTTC.